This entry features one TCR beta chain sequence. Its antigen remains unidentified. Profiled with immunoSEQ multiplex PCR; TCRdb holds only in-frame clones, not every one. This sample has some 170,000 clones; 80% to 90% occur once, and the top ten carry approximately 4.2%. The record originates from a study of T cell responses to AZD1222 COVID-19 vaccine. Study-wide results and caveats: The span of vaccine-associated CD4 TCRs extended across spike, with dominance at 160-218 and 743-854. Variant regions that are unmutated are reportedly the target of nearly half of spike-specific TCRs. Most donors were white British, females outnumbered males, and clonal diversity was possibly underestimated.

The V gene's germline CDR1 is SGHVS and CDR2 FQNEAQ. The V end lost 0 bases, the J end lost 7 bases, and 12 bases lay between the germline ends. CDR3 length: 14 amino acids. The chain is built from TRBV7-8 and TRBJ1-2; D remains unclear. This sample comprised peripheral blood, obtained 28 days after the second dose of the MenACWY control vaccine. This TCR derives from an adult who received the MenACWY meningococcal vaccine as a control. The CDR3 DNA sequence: TGTGCCAGCAGCTTAGCAATGATGGACGGTGGCTACACCTTC. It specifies CASSLAMMDGGYTF. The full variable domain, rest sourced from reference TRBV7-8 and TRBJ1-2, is GAGVSQSPRYKVAKRGQDVALRCDPISGHVSLFWYQQALGQGPEFLTYFQNEAQLDKSGLPSDRFFAERPEGSVSTLKIQRTQQEDSAVYLCASSLAMMDGGYTFGSGTRLTVV.